This T cell receptor beta chain derives from a study of cytomegalovirus exposure and HLA in healthy donors. General study findings and limits: Some public TCRs appeared in many individuals, while most sequences were rare. Later analysis identified several of the most significant clusters that appeared linked to common viral pathogens. Later analysis found that TCR beta chains associated with HLA were more clonally expanded than other, equally common chains. Segments of the TCR beta V type were, in most cases, productive about 90% or about 30% of the time in an earlier analysis.

This clone appeared a single time. Its antigen remains unidentified. PCR was performed using 60 Vbeta and 13 Jbeta primers. Clones were sequenced by immunoSEQ multiplex PCR, and TCRdb holds only the in-frame ones, with some missing. This sample carries around 160,000 clones, more than 65% of them seen once, and the ten largest clones take 9.7%. This clonotype originated in a man aged 18-30 years in good health and CMV-seropositive. The sample was PBMCs.

The DNA of the CDR3 is TGTGCCAGCCGAGGACTAGCCGGAGGGTGGAATGAGCAGTTCTTC. This encodes CASRGLAGGWNEQFF. The chain recombines TRBV6-6 with TRBJ2-1; 8 bases map to TRBD2. CDR1 MNHNY and CDR2 SVGAGI come from the germline V gene (reference sequence). The CDR3 totals 15 residues. Germline trimming cut 8 bases from V and 7 bases from J; bases unmatched to any gene: 13.